The 25 T cell receptor beta chains below all came from one sample that was sequenced in a study of blood T cell repertoires in COVID-19 (dated by TCRdb to about 2020). Library preparation used the immunoSEQ multiplex PCR assay. Here the immuneACCESS table is served through TCRdb, limited to in-frame sequences with V and J called. Missing clones are a known gap in these copies; in checked studies unresolved V genes cover under half, and the rest lacks a known reason. The sample includes hundreds of thousands of clones, with roughly 88% observed a single time. The ten top clones hold about 2.1% of the sample. Sequencing was performed on PBMCs or T cells enriched from blood (not recorded which). The receptors here all came from a woman between 45 and 65 years old who had recovered from COVID-19.

The rearrangement joins TRBV12-3 or TRBV12-4 to TRBJ2-1; 13 bases line up with TRBD2. The CDR3 totals 13 residues. V was pared by 3 bases and J by 15 bases, with 5 bases of the junction left unmatched. CDR3 coding DNA: TGTGCCAGCAGTTTTAGGACTAGCGGGGGTGCGTTCTTC. As protein: CASSFRTSGGAFF.

The chain couples TRBV7-8 to TRBJ2-3; 9 bases align to TRBD2. Germline V gene data show CDR1 as SGHVS and CDR2 as FQNEAQ. CDR3 length equals 18 residues. Unmatched junction bases numbered 17, after V lost 4 bases and J lost 6 bases. CDR3 DNA: TGTGCCAGCAGCTGGAGGGTGGGAAGCGGGGGGTCAGATGATACGCAGTATTTT. Residues: CASSWRVGSGGSDDTQYF. Combining the CDR3 with reference TRBV7-8 and TRBJ2-3 gives the whole variable domain GAGVSQSPRYKVAKRGQDVALRCDPISGHVSLFWYQQALGQGPEFLTYFQNEAQLDKSGLPSDRFFAERPEGSVSTLKIQRTQQEDSAVYLCASSWRVGSGGSDDTQYFGPGTRLTVL.

The chain employs TRBV5-4 and TRBJ1-6; TRBD1 is a possible D gene (5 bases). Germline values: CDR1 SGHNT, CDR2 YYREEE (reference sequence). The CDR3 has 15 amino acids. The ends were cut back, 4 bases at V and 5 bases at J, with 13 bases in the middle. Here the CDR3 reads CASSMRTPDNSPLHF. CDR3 sequence (DNA): TGTGCCAGCAGCATGCGGACACCCGATAATTCACCCCTCCACTTT.

The CDR3 region is CASSSTRLAGTEQYF. Here the CDR3 DNA reads TGTGCCAGCAGTTCTACCCGACTAGCGGGGACAGAGCAGTACTTC. V gene TRBV27 combines with J gene TRBJ2-7, with TRBD2 matching 11 bases. J was trimmed by 7 bases and V by 4 bases; bases with no gene match: 9. This CDR3 spans 15 amino acids. In germline, CDR1 is MNHEY, CDR2 SMNVEV (reference sequence).

The V and J genes are TRBV11-3 and TRBJ1-1; tentatively, D is TRBD1 (5 bases). There are 13 residues in the CDR3. The V gene's germline CDR1 is SGHNT and CDR2 YENEEA. The V end lost 3 bases, the J end lost 6 bases, and 11 bases lay between the germline ends. The CDR3 DNA is TGTGCCAGCAGCTTTGGCTTAGGGGCTGAAGCTTTCTTT. This translates into CASSFGLGAEAFF.

The rearrangement links TRBV19 to TRBJ2-4, with 10 bases matching TRBD1. The CDR3 extends over 17 amino acids. Germline assignment: CDR1 LNHDA and CDR2 SQIVND (reference sequence). The junction had 10 bases not matched to a gene; V was cut back by 8 bases and J by 0 bases. The CDR3 nucleotides read TGTGCCAGTGGCCTGAACGACAGGGGGCTAGCCAAAAACATTCAGTACTTC. Its translation: CASGLNDRGLAKNIQYF.

V is TRBV6-2 or TRBV6-3 and J is TRBJ1-1; tentative D call: TRBD1 (6 bases). Trimming stripped 5 bases from V and 1 base from J, with 14 bases between. Germline CDR1 is MNHEY and CDR2 is SVGEGT. The CDR3 has 15 residues. The CDR3 sequence: CASSQNRAWNTEAFF. As DNA, the CDR3 is TGTGCCAGCAGTCAAAACAGGGCGTGGAACACTGAAGCTTTCTTT.

V is TRBV27 and J is TRBJ1-4; 9 bases fit TRBD1. The CDR3 consists of 14 residues. The germline CDR1 and CDR2 sequences are MNHEY and SMNVEV (reference sequence). V shed 3 bases and J 8 bases; nucleotides not matched to a gene: 4. The CDR3 DNA is TGTGCCAGCAGTTTTGGAACAGGGGGCGAAAAACTGTTTTTT. It specifies CASSFGTGGEKLFF.

This clone was picked up one time. V usage is TRBV2 and J usage is TRBJ1-1; 9 bases fit TRBD1. With V trimmed by 6 bases and J by 10 bases, 6 bases remained unmatched. Germline assignment: CDR1 SNHLY and CDR2 FYNNEI. The CDR3 consists of 12 residues. The CDR3 bases are TGTGCCAGCAGATGGGACAGGGACGCAGCTTTCTTT. Translating it yields CASRWDRDAAFF.

The chain carries TRBV7-8 and TRBJ2-7; 8 bases match TRBD2. Trimming cost V 5 bases and J 3 bases; bases outside gene matches: 3. This CDR3 has 13 amino acids. Germline values: CDR1 SGHVS, CDR2 FQNEAQ. As DNA, the CDR3 is TGTGCCAGCAGCCGGGGGGGGCTCTACGAGCAGTACTTC. It encodes CASSRGGLYEQYF.

The chain carries TRBV24-1 and TRBJ2-1, with 9 positions matching TRBD1. Trimming removed 7 bases from V and 5 bases from J; junction bases left unmatched: 8. Germline V CDR1 and CDR2: KGHDR, SFDVKD. The CDR3 is 15 residues long. The CDR3 region is CATRGGGTGNNEQFF. In nucleotides, the CDR3 is TGTGCCACCAGAGGCGGCGGGACAGGGAACAATGAGCAGTTCTTC.

The V and J genes are TRBV6-5 and TRBJ1-2; no reliable D call. V dropped 0 bases and J dropped 7 bases, with 9 bases sitting between them. CDR3 length: 13 residues. Germline assignment: CDR1 MNHEY and CDR2 SVGAGI. Here the CDR3 DNA reads TGTGCCAGCAGTTACTCGTTCCCGGGTGGCTACACCTTC. Translated, it gives CASSYSFPGGYTF.

V and J are TRBV7-2 and TRBJ2-2; 10 bases align to TRBD2. The CDR3 has 16 residues. Germline-derived CDR1 and CDR2 are SGHTA and FQGNSA. The ends lost 4 bases at V and 2 bases at J; junction bases unmatched: 4. The CDR3 loop reads CASSSSSGSNTGELFF. CDR3 DNA sequence: TGTGCCAGCAGCTCCTCTAGCGGGAGTAACACCGGGGAGCTGTTTTTT.

This clone occurred once. The rearrangement uses TRBV7-9 and TRBJ1-1; TRBD1 might be the D (6 bases). The CDR3 totals 13 residues. Trimming shortened V by 1 base and J by 11 bases, and 14 bases separated the two germline ends. Germline-derived CDR1 and CDR2 are SEHNR and FQNEAQ (reference sequence). CDR3 protein: CASSLVSEGVAFF. Written as DNA, the CDR3 is TGTGCCAGCAGCTTAGTCTCCGAGGGGGTGGCTTTCTTT. Full variable domain (remainder filled in from reference TRBV7-9 and TRBJ1-1): DTGVSQNPRHKITKRGQNVTFRCDPISEHNRLYWYRQTLGQGPEFLTYFQNEAQLEKSRLLSDRFSAERPKGSFSTLEIQRTEQGDSAMYLCASSLVSEGVAFFGQGTRLTVV.

V is TRBV15 and J is TRBJ1-5; the D gene is possibly TRBD1 (6 bases). V shed 0 bases and J shed 6 bases, with 12 bases lying between them. The CDR3 loop spans 15 amino acids. Germline CDR1 LNHNV, CDR2 YYDKDF (reference sequence). CDR3 DNA sequence: TGTGCCACCAGCAGAGATCAGGGGCTATTTCAGCCCCAGCATTTT. Translated, it gives CATSRDQGLFQPQHF.

The chain carries TRBV3-1 (or the pseudogene TRBV3-2) and TRBJ1-4, with unresolved D. The germline V and J ends were trimmed by 4 bases and 11 bases, with 17 bases remaining between them. CDR1 is LGHDT, CDR2 YNNKEL, per germline (reference sequence). The CDR3 spans 14 residues. This CDR3 is CASSPRAEGGKLFF. In nucleotides, the CDR3 is TGTGCCAGCAGCCCCAGAGCCGAGGGTGGGAAACTGTTTTTT.

The DNA for the CDR3 is TGTGCCAGCTCACCAAGCAGGGGGGACTACGAGCAGTACTTC. It is translated as CASSPSRGDYEQYF. The V gene is TRBV18, the J gene TRBJ2-7, with D possibly TRBD1 on 7 matching bases. The V end was cut by 2 bases, the J end by 3 bases, with 11 bases between. The CDR3 spans 14 residues. Per the germline V gene, CDR1 is KGHSH and CDR2 is LQKENI.

The chain recombines TRBV6-5 with TRBJ1-1; no definite D call. Per germline, CDR1 MNHEY and CDR2 SVGAGI. V was trimmed by 2 bases and J by 1 base, leaving 11 bases between them. The CDR3 consists of 15 residues. The CDR3 is CASSYDSPPNTEAFF. As DNA, the CDR3 is TGTGCCAGCAGTTACGACTCACCCCCGAACACTGAAGCTTTCTTT.

This sequence joins TRBV3-1 (or the pseudogene TRBV3-2) and TRBJ2-1; weak D call: TRBD1 (5 bases). This CDR3 spans 15 amino acids. Trimming cost V 4 bases and J 2 bases, with 12 bases left between them. The germline V gene encodes CDR1 LGHDT and CDR2 YNNKEL (reference sequence). CDR3 sequence: CASSPVRGAYNEQFF. The CDR3 DNA is TGTGCCAGCAGCCCCGTTAGGGGTGCCTACAATGAGCAGTTCTTC.

The CDR3 DNA reads as TGTGCCAGCAGTGAAGCCGGGACAGGGAACTATGGCTACACCTTC. Translated: CASSEAGTGNYGYTF. The V and J genes are TRBV6-1 and TRBJ1-2, with 9 bases matching TRBD1. CDR3 length equals 15 residues. Germline V gives CDR1 MNHNS, CDR2 SASEGT. V was pared by 0 bases and J by 2 bases, with 1 base of the junction left unmatched.

The chain is built from TRBV20-1 and TRBJ2-7, with D perhaps TRBD1 (6 bases). The CDR3 consists of 11 residues. The V gene's germline CDR1 is DFQATT and CDR2 SNEGSKA (reference sequence). The V end lost 8 bases, the J end lost 4 bases, and 12 bases lay between the germline ends. The CDR3 sequence is CSLTQGYEQYF. The CDR3 DNA reads TGCAGTCTAACACAGGGTTACGAGCAGTACTTC.

The V and J genes are TRBV24-1 and TRBJ2-3, with D maybe TRBD2 (6 bases). Germline lookup yields CDR1 KGHDR and CDR2 SFDVKD. Trimming pared 4 bases from V and 0 bases from J, leaving 10 bases between. The CDR3 has 15 residues. This CDR3 is CATSDPGTSTDTQYF. The CDR3 region has the DNA TGTGCCACCAGTGACCCCGGGACTAGCACAGATACGCAGTATTTT.

This clone appeared a single time. The V gene is TRBV28, the J gene TRBJ2-7; a weak D match, TRBD1 (6 bases). V lost 4 bases, J lost 3 bases, and 19 bases lay in between. The CDR3 is made up of 16 amino acids. CDR1 is MDHEN, CDR2 SYDVKM, per germline. CDR3: CASSWVFKTGGYEQYF. CDR3 bases: TGTGCCAGCAGTTGGGTCTTTAAGACAGGCGGCTACGAGCAGTACTTC.

The V call is TRBV5-4, the J call TRBJ1-1; D gene ambiguous. Germline V gives CDR1 SGHNT, CDR2 YYREEE (reference sequence). CDR3 length: 16 amino acids. Trimming cost V 0 bases and J 1 base, with 13 bases left between them. CDR3 region: CASSLATSRGNTEAFF. In DNA form, the CDR3 reads TGTGCCAGCAGCTTGGCGACGTCTCGGGGGAACACTGAAGCTTTCTTT.

The chain carries TRBV12-3 or TRBV12-4 and TRBJ2-3, with D hard to call. The CDR3 is made up of 13 amino acids. V lost 7 bases and J lost 0, with 8 bases in between. CDR3 nucleotides: TGTGCCAGCAATCCAGGTAGCACAGATACGCAGTATTTT. Translating gives CASNPGSTDTQYF.